One and the same sample provided the 11 T cell receptor beta chains below, sequenced in a study of response to subunit inactivated influenza vaccine. Via MiXCR, TCRdb re-called the RT-PCR reads, giving one row per CDR3 protein. Here the sample spans 500,000 to 550,000 distinct CDR3 sequences, approximately 7.6% being singletons. The sample consisted of PBMCs from blood, taken 23 to 25 months after vaccination. The receptors come from a man between 50 and 69 years old who received an inactivated influenza vaccine.

V and J are TRBV6-5 and TRBJ2-1, with no clear D. From germline, CDR1 is MNHEY and CDR2 SVGAGI. Trimming took 4 bases from V and 1 from J, leaving 11 bases between them. CDR3 length equals 15 residues. CDR3 nucleotide sequence: TGTGCCAGCAGTTCCCAGCTGGGGTCCTACAATGAGCAGTTCTTC. As protein: CASSSQLGSYNEQFF.

The J gene is TRBJ2-4, the V gene TRBV20-1; unclear D gene. CDR3 length: 13 residues. Germline CDR1 is DFQATT and CDR2 is SNEGSKA (reference sequence). V gave up 0 bases and J gave up 2 bases, with 5 bases separating them. The CDR3 DNA reads as TGCAGTGCTAGAGATCAACCCAAAAACATTCAGTACTTC. Amino acids: CSARDQPKNIQYF.

This clonotype appeared a few times. V usage is TRBV10-3 and J usage is TRBJ1-1; 9 positions match TRBD1. The CDR3 extends over 13 amino acids. CDR1 and CDR2 from the germline V gene are ENHRY and SYGVKD. The J segment lost 3 bases and the V segment lost 4 bases, leaving 0 bases of the junction unmatched. Here the CDR3 reads CAISGQGDTEAFF. DNA for the CDR3: TGTGCCATCAGTGGACAGGGGGACACTGAAGCTTTCTTT.

This clonotype appeared many times. The chain couples TRBV3-1 to TRBJ2-1, with D uncertain. Between the trimmed V and J ends, which lost 4 bases and 6 bases, there was a span of 7 bases. This CDR3 has 12 amino acids. In germline, CDR1 is LGHDT, CDR2 YNNKEL (reference sequence). CDR3 amino acids: CASSLPFNEQFF. Here the CDR3 DNA reads TGTGCCAGCAGCCTGCCCTTCAATGAGCAGTTCTTC.

This clonotype was seen ten or more times. The chain combines TRBV4-2 with TRBJ2-5; possible D gene TRBD2, 6 bases. V lost 0 bases to trimming and J lost 7 bases, with 15 bases between them. The CDR3 has 15 residues. CDR1 is LGHNA and CDR2 is YNFKEQ in the germline V gene. This CDR3 is CASSQDFAGSRTQYF. The CDR3 nucleotides are TGTGCCAGCAGCCAAGATTTTGCGGGAAGTCGGACCCAGTACTTC.

This clonotype was detected a few times. V usage is TRBV6-5 and J usage is TRBJ2-3; TRBD2 matches at 8 bases. Unmatched junction bases numbered 6, after V lost 2 bases and J lost 8 bases. The CDR3 sequence is 14 residues long. Germline values: CDR1 MNHEY, CDR2 SVGAGI. The CDR3 DNA is TGTGCCAGCAGTTACGGCGGGGGACTAGGTACGCAGTATTTT. Amino acids: CASSYGGGLGTQYF.

This clonotype has ten or more counts. This sequence joins TRBV24-1 and TRBJ2-7; D not resolved. The V gene's germline CDR1 is KGHDR and CDR2 SFDVKD. This CDR3 spans 12 amino acids. V lost 1 base to trimming and J lost 5 bases, with 5 bases between them. CDR3 sequence reads: CATSDFTNEQYF. The CDR3 DNA reads TGTGCCACCAGTGATTTTACCAACGAGCAGTACTTC.

This sequence joins TRBV29-1 and TRBJ2-3; 11 positions agree with TRBD2. V was pared by 4 bases and J by 0 bases, with 6 bases of the junction left unmatched. The CDR3 contains 16 residues. The germline V gene encodes CDR1 SQVTM and CDR2 ANQGSEA. The CDR3 loop reads CSVVLAGGISTDTQYF. Written as DNA, the CDR3 is TGCAGCGTTGTTCTAGCGGGAGGCATCAGCACAGATACGCAGTATTTT.

The rearrangement links TRBV7-8 to TRBJ2-1, with D unresolved. Trimming took 5 bases from V and 4 from J, leaving 18 bases between them. This CDR3 has 16 amino acids. Germline V gene lookup returns CDR1 SGHVS and CDR2 FQNEAQ. In nucleotides, the CDR3 is TGTGCCAGCAGCCTAGGAAAGCTTCACCTTTACAATGAGCAGTTCTTC. This gives the protein CASSLGKLHLYNEQFF.

This clonotype has a count of ten or more. The V and J genes are TRBV5-1 and TRBJ1-1; tentatively, D is TRBD1 (6 bases). This CDR3 comprises 14 residues. Trimming removed 4 bases from V and 0 bases from J, with 10 bases in between. Looked up from germline, CDR1 is SGHRS and CDR2 is YFSETQ. The CDR3 reads CASSITGMNTEAFF. The CDR3 DNA sequence: TGCGCCAGCAGCATTACAGGGATGAACACTGAAGCTTTCTTT.

This rearrangement joins TRBV3-1 to TRBJ2-3; D uncertain. The CDR3 is 16 amino acids. V was pared by 1 base and J by 2 bases, with 13 bases between. Germline lookup yields CDR1 LGHDT and CDR2 YNNKEL (reference sequence). The CDR3 sequence is CASSQGIGQSTDTQYF. The CDR3 DNA sequence: TGTGCCAGCAGCCAAGGGATAGGGCAGTCCACAGATACGCAGTATTTT.